Shown below are 26 T cell receptor beta chains from a single sample sequenced in a study of vaccination effects on CD4 cells after COVID-19. Sequencing was preceded by expansion of antigen-specific CD4+ T cells with viral peptide pools in the ViraFEST assay. Cells that had been cultured for 10 days were the source of isolated CD4+ T cells. Neither prior SARS-CoV-2 infection nor positive nucleocapsid antibodies were present in the vaccine recipients. These receptors lack a known antigen. Method: immunoSEQ multiplex PCR; TCRdb's copy keeps in-frame clones and lacks some. The table shows about 63,000 clones, with around 75% occurring only once. The sample consisted of CD4+ T cells from PBMCs cultured with HCoV-OC43 spike peptides, taken before COVID-19 vaccination. The subset denotes: HCoV-OC43 spike overlapping peptide pool stimulation. The source of these receptors is a human donor who received a COVID-19 vaccine.

Details on this clone: Within the sample, other DNA sequences also encode this same CDR3. V gene TRBV7-2 combines with J gene TRBJ2-7, with 9 bases lining up with TRBD2. The CDR3 is 15 residues long. Germline CDR1 SGHTA, CDR2 FQGNSA. The J segment lost 2 bases and the V segment lost 0 bases, leaving 2 bases of the junction unmatched. This chain's CDR3 is CASSLAAGGPYEQYV. The CDR3 DNA is TGTGCCAGCAGCTTAGCGGCGGGGGGGCCCTACGAGCAGTACGTC.

This clone has a single count. V and J are TRBV5-5 and TRBJ2-3, with 8 nucleotides matching TRBD2. Per germline, CDR1 SGHKS and CDR2 YYEKEE (reference sequence). V shed 4 bases and J 1 base; nucleotides not matched to a gene: 8. The CDR3 is made up of 16 amino acids. This CDR3 reads CASSRGGKTGTDTQYF. DNA for the CDR3: TGTGCCAGCAGCCGGGGGGGGAAAACTGGCACAGATACGCAGTATTTT. The full variable domain, its missing parts supplied by reference TRBV5-5 and TRBJ2-3, is DAGVTQSPTHLIKTRGQQVTLRCSPISGHKSVSWYQQVLGQGPQFIFQYYEKEERGRGNFPDRFSARQFPNYSSELNVNALLLGDSALYLCASSRGGKTGTDTQYFGPGTRLTVL.

This clone occurred a few times. V gene TRBV11-2 combines with J gene TRBJ2-2, with D perhaps TRBD2 (7 bases). CDR3 length equals 16 residues. CDR1 SGHAT and CDR2 FQNNGV come from the germline V gene. V was trimmed by 6 bases and J by 6 bases, leaving 20 bases between them. CDR3 DNA: TGTGCCAGCAGACGCCTCGGGCAGGGGAGGGCCGGGGAGCTGTTTTTT. Residues: CASRRLGQGRAGELFF.

This clone was counted between two and nine times. The chain is built from TRBV10-1 and TRBJ1-6, with no clear D. CDR1 WNHNN and CDR2 SYGVQD come from the germline V gene (reference sequence). Trimming took off 5 bases at V and 7 bases at J, with 9 bases between the two ends. CDR3 length equals 13 residues. In DNA, the CDR3 is TGCGCCAGCAGTTTAGACCGCAATTCACCCCTCCACTTT. It is translated as CASSLDRNSPLHF.

This rearrangement joins TRBV24-1 to TRBJ1-4; D is uncertain. Germline V gene sequence: CDR1 KGHDR, CDR2 SFDVKD. The CDR3 loop spans 13 amino acids. V was trimmed by 3 bases and J by 7 bases, leaving 8 bases between them. The CDR3 sequence: CATSDALSEKLFF. The CDR3 DNA sequence: TGTGCCACCAGTGATGCCCTGAGTGAAAAACTGTTTTTT.

The chain couples TRBV19 to TRBJ1-5, with TRBD1 identical over 7 bases. This CDR3 contains 15 residues. The V and J ends lost 4 bases and 5 bases, in that order; junction bases with no gene match: 8. The germline V gene has CDR1 LNHDA and CDR2 SQIVND (reference sequence). The CDR3 loop reads CASSTGTAGYQPQHF. As DNA, the CDR3 is TGTGCCAGTAGTACAGGGACAGCGGGATATCAGCCCCAGCATTTT.

The chain recombines TRBV2 with TRBJ1-1; D is possibly TRBD1 (6 bases). The CDR3 sequence is 16 residues long. V dropped 7 bases and J dropped 4 bases, with 22 bases sitting between them. Germline-derived CDR1 and CDR2 are SNHLY and FYNNEI. DNA of the CDR3: TGTGCCAGCACAAGGGAGTCAGGGGTGAAGAGCACTGAAGCTTTCTTT. Protein sequence: CASTRESGVKSTEAFF.

Details on this clone: Mismatch with germline at one junction end may stem from a read error. CDR3 region: CASRLGAVNTEAFF. The DNA for the CDR3 is TGTGCCAGCAGGTTAGGGGCGGTGAACACTGAAGCTTTCTTT. The rearrangement links TRBV7-2 to TRBJ1-1; TRBD1 is a possible D gene (5 bases). This CDR3 is built from 14 residues. Germline CDR1 SGHTA, CDR2 FQGNSA.

The chain uses TRBV19 and TRBJ1-1; the D gene is possibly TRBD1 (5 bases). The CDR3 covers 17 residues. CDR1 and CDR2 (germline): LNHDA, SQIVND (reference sequence). Trimming took 7 bases from V and 0 from J, leaving 21 bases between them. CDR3 loop: CASTGDRAPYMNTEAFF. The CDR3 DNA is TGTGCCAGTACCGGCGACAGAGCACCCTACATGAACACTGAAGCTTTCTTT.

The genes are TRBV19 and TRBJ2-3; TRBD2 agrees at 8 bases. This CDR3 has 17 residues. Germline CDR1 is LNHDA and CDR2 is SQIVND (reference sequence). V lost 5 bases, J lost 1 base, and 11 bases stayed unmatched. CDR3 DNA sequence: TGTGCCAGTAGTCCCCCCCGGGGGGGCCCGGGCACAGATACGCAGTATTTT. Translating it yields CASSPPRGGPGTDTQYF.

This clone is categorized as medium-sized. The gene calls are TRBV27 and TRBJ1-6; 7 bases match TRBD1. The CDR3 sequence is 17 residues long. Germline CDR1 MNHEY, CDR2 SMNVEV (reference sequence). V lost 6 bases and J lost 1; bases outside the gene matches: 9. In DNA form, the CDR3 reads TGTGCCAGCAGGTCTACAGGGGAGCTGTCCTATAATTCACCCCTCCACTTT. This codes for CASRSTGELSYNSPLHF.

The rearrangement joins TRBV30 to TRBJ1-2, with 7 nucleotides matching TRBD1. This CDR3 is 13 amino acids long. Germline values: CDR1 GTSNPN, CDR2 SVGIG (reference sequence). J gave up 6 bases and V 3 bases, and 7 bases lay outside the gene matches. The CDR3 sequence: CAWSWTGRDGYTF. The CDR3 DNA sequence: TGTGCCTGGAGCTGGACAGGCAGAGATGGCTACACCTTC.

A few counts support this clone. The chain is built from TRBV6-2 or TRBV6-3 and TRBJ1-4; D call uncertain. V was shortened by 2 bases and J by 8 bases, with 21 bases between the two germline ends. The CDR3 length is 17 residues. Germline loops: CDR1 MNHEY, CDR2 SVGEGT. The CDR3 DNA is TGTGCCAGCAGTTACGGTGGTTCGCGAGAGGGTTGGGAAAAACTGTTTTTT. This gives the protein CASSYGGSREGWEKLFF.

This sequence joins TRBV19 and TRBJ2-6; D not resolved. CDR1 and CDR2 from the germline V gene are LNHDA and SQIVND (reference sequence). Deletions cut 2 bases from V and 1 base from J, with 6 bases between. This CDR3 region has 15 residues. CDR3 sequence reads: CASSITRSGANVLTF. DNA for the CDR3: TGTGCCAGTAGTATAACGAGGTCTGGGGCCAACGTCCTGACTTTC.

The J gene is TRBJ2-3, the V gene TRBV6-1; D call uncertain. Germline CDR1 reads MNHNS; CDR2 reads SASEGT. V dropped 1 base and J dropped 4 bases, with 6 bases sitting between them. This CDR3 is built from 13 residues. This chain's CDR3 is CASSEVLADTQYF. Here the CDR3 DNA reads TGTGCCAGCAGTGAAGTCCTGGCAGATACGCAGTATTTT.

This clone was seen once. The chain links TRBV6-6 to TRBJ1-2, with D uncertain. Germline CDR1 is MNHNY and CDR2 is SVGAGI (reference sequence). The V gene lost 5 bases and the J gene lost 8 bases, with 15 bases spanning the gap. CDR3 length: 13 amino acids. In DNA, the CDR3 is TGTGCCAGCAGTATTAACTGGGAGTTGGGCTACACCTTC. This encodes CASSINWELGYTF.

In this sample, this clone turned up a few times. The V gene is TRBV6-6, the J gene TRBJ1-5; TRBD1 is a possible D gene (6 bases). V was trimmed by 0 bases and J by 7 bases, leaving 13 bases between them. From germline, CDR1 is MNHNY and CDR2 SVGAGI (reference sequence). The CDR3 is 15 residues long. CDR3 sequence (DNA): TGTGCCAGCAGTTACTCAGGGGGGCGAGGCCAGCCCCAGCATTTT. Amino acid sequence: CASSYSGGRGQPQHF.

This clone was seen more than once but under ten times. The V gene is TRBV28, the J gene TRBJ2-7; a possible D gene is TRBD1 (7 bases). Germline-derived CDR1 and CDR2 are MDHEN and SYDVKM. The CDR3 has 13 amino acids. Trimming left V 3 bases short and J 7 bases short, with 13 bases between. CDR3 amino acids: CASSLEGAREQYV. The CDR3 DNA reads TGTGCCAGCAGTTTGGAGGGGGCGAGGGAGCAGTACGTC.

This clone showed up just once. The chain recombines TRBV7-2 with TRBJ1-1; possibly TRBD1 for D (6 bases). This CDR3 is 13 amino acids long. Germline-derived CDR1 and CDR2 are SGHTA and FQGNSA. V gave up 4 bases and J gave up 5 bases, with 11 bases separating them. The CDR3 region is CASSSNRETEAFF. The CDR3 nucleotides read TGTGCCAGCAGCTCAAACAGGGAAACTGAAGCTTTCTTT.

The chain couples TRBV7-3 to TRBJ1-1; the D gene is possibly TRBD1 (6 bases). CDR1 and CDR2 from the germline V gene are SGHTA and FQGTGA. Trimming removed 5 bases from V and 3 bases from J, with 13 bases in between. The CDR3 is 14 amino acids. Written as DNA, the CDR3 is TGTGCCAGCAGCCCTGGACAGCCTCACACTGAAGCTTTCTTT. It translates to CASSPGQPHTEAFF.

The chain recombines TRBV6-5 with TRBJ2-1; possibly TRBD1 for D (7 bases). This CDR3 is built from 15 residues. The V gene's germline CDR1 is MNHEY and CDR2 SVGAGI. The V and J ends lost 6 bases and 7 bases respectively, with 19 bases between them. The CDR3 coding sequence is TGTGCCAGCAGGCTCAGGGGGGAAAAATCGAATGAGCAGTTCTTC. Translation: CASRLRGEKSNEQFF.

In its sample, this clone was seen a few times. The genes are TRBV6-2 or TRBV6-3 and TRBJ2-3, with D tentatively TRBD2 (5 bases). Germline CDR1 reads MNHEY; CDR2 reads SVGEGT. V lost 0 bases and J 2 bases, leaving 9 bases between the germline ends. CDR3 size: 15 residues. In DNA form, the CDR3 reads TGTGCCAGCAGTTACTCGGAGGACTCCACAGATACGCAGTATTTT. Translated: CASSYSEDSTDTQYF.

This clone turned up a few times. The rearrangement uses TRBV5-1 and TRBJ2-1, with 15 bases lining up with TRBD2. The CDR3 has 18 amino acids. Germline V gene lookup returns CDR1 SGHRS and CDR2 YFSETQ. J was trimmed by 8 bases and V by 7 bases; bases with no gene match: 16. The CDR3 loop is CASSARPWTSGGAYEQFF. DNA for the CDR3: TGCGCCAGCTCCGCAAGGCCCTGGACTAGCGGGGGGGCCTATGAGCAGTTCTTC.

The J gene is TRBJ2-5, the V gene TRBV9, with TRBD2 as a possible D gene (7 bases). The CDR3 covers 14 residues. CDR1 SGDLS and CDR2 YYNGEE come from the germline V gene. V was trimmed by 4 bases and J by 2 bases, leaving 12 bases between them. The CDR3 region has the DNA TGTGCCAGCAGCTCGGGGGGCGTACAAGAGACCCAGTACTTC. This sequence encodes CASSSGGVQETQYF.

This chain links TRBV27 with TRBJ2-3; 9 bases align to TRBD2. CDR3 length equals 16 residues. The V and J ends lost 5 bases and 6 bases, in that order; junction bases with no gene match: 12. CDR1 and CDR2 (germline): MNHEY, SMNVEV (reference sequence). The CDR3 protein is CASSQPAGGGRDTQYF. In DNA, the CDR3 is TGTGCCAGCAGTCAGCCAGCGGGGGGCGGACGGGATACGCAGTATTTT.

V is TRBV10-3 and J is TRBJ2-3; 9 positions agree with TRBD2. This CDR3 spans 14 amino acids. After removal of 0 bases from V and 14 bases from J, the junction contained 9 bases not matched to a gene. Per the germline V gene, CDR1 is ENHRY and CDR2 is SYGVKD. CDR3 DNA: TGTGCCATCAGTGAGTCGGGCGGGGGGGCCTCTTCGTATTTT. Amino acids: CAISESGGGASSYF.